Each of the 17 T cell receptor beta chains below was sequenced from the same sample in a study of beta chain features in type 1 diabetes. Expressed TCRB transcripts were sequenced, since all the RNA that had been isolated was reverse transcribed. The data were produced by immunoSEQ multiplex PCR, yet TCRdb's version contains in-frame clones alone and is incomplete. Among about 140,000 clones, 6.9% were seen once, and the ten largest hold 1.1% to 1.5%. The sequencing input was central memory CD4+ T cells from blood. The source of these receptors is a woman between 25 and 40 years old in good health.

Written as DNA, the CDR3 is TGCGCCAGCAGCTTGTGGGGCACCACCGGGACTAGCGCATACAATGAGCAGTTCTTC. Translation gives CASSLWGTTGTSAYNEQFF. The chain has TRBV5-1 and TRBJ2-1; TRBD2 agrees at 10 bases. The CDR3 contains 19 residues. Germline V gene sequence: CDR1 SGHRS, CDR2 YFSETQ. J lost 4 bases, V lost 1 base, and 14 bases had no gene match.

This clone occurred many times. CDR3 sequence: CASSPGQVYEQYF. The CDR3 nucleotides are TGCGCCAGCAGCCCCGGACAAGTCTACGAGCAGTACTTC. The chain uses TRBV5-1 and TRBJ2-7; TRBD1 is a possible D gene (5 bases). The germline V gene has CDR1 SGHRS and CDR2 YFSETQ. Trimming took 4 bases from V and 3 from J, leaving 11 bases between them. The CDR3 is 13 amino acids.

This chain joins TRBV28 and TRBJ2-7; 9 bases match TRBD2. The germline V gene has CDR1 MDHEN and CDR2 SYDVKM. This CDR3 spans 14 amino acids. With 8 bases clipped from V and 7 bases from J, the junction kept 12 bases outside the gene matches. DNA for the CDR3: TGTGCCAGCGAGCGGGAGGCGGGGTTTGGGGAGCAGTACTTC. Translation: CASEREAGFGEQYF.

This clone was observed a few times. The genes are TRBV14 and TRBJ2-1; TRBD2 might be the D (6 bases). The germline CDR1 and CDR2 sequences are SGHDN and FVKESK. Trimming removed 0 bases at V and 13 bases at J, with 19 bases between. There are 15 residues in the CDR3. CDR3 DNA sequence: TGTGCCAGCAGCCAAGATGGGGTAGCGGAACGCCAACAGTTCTTC. Translating it yields CASSQDGVAERQQFF.

This clone came up a few times. The chain carries TRBV6-6 and TRBJ1-5; 11 bases map to TRBD1. Germline CDR1 MNHNY, CDR2 SVGAGI (reference sequence). V lost 7 bases and J lost 4; bases outside the gene matches: 6. The CDR3 is 15 residues long. CDR3 region: CASTPGQGANQPQHF. CDR3 DNA sequence: TGTGCCAGCACTCCCGGACAGGGGGCGAATCAGCCCCAGCATTTT.

This clone was recorded at least ten times. The J gene is TRBJ2-5, the V gene TRBV11-1, with D maybe TRBD2 (6 bases). V was pared by 1 base and J by 4 bases, with 16 bases between. The CDR3 length is 16 residues. Germline assignment: CDR1 SGHAT and CDR2 FQDESV (reference sequence). The CDR3 is CASSLGSYRRAETQYF. The CDR3 DNA follows: TGTGCCAGCAGCTTAGGATCCTACAGGAGGGCAGAGACCCAGTACTTC.

This sequence joins TRBV28 and TRBJ1-1, with 9 bases that match TRBD1. The CDR3 has 16 residues. The V gene end was trimmed by 7 bases and the J gene end by 5 bases; junction bases not matched to a gene: 14. Germline V gene sequence: CDR1 MDHEN, CDR2 SYDVKM. The CDR3 loop reads CASIATPGQGSTEAFF. In nucleotides, the CDR3 is TGTGCCAGCATCGCCACACCGGGACAGGGAAGTACTGAAGCTTTCTTT.

V is TRBV5-1 and J is TRBJ2-3; a possible D gene is TRBD1 (5 bases). Germline values: CDR1 SGHRS, CDR2 YFSETQ. V was cut by 3 bases and J by 0 bases, with 14 bases left in between. The CDR3 has 16 amino acids. For the CDR3, the DNA is TGCGCCAGCAGCTCCGAACGACAGAGCAGCACAGATACGCAGTATTTT. It specifies CASSSERQSSTDTQYF.

The chain couples TRBV6-1 to TRBJ2-5; 7 bases are a match to TRBD1. The CDR3 totals 14 residues. The V gene's germline CDR1 is MNHNS and CDR2 SASEGT. J was trimmed by 4 bases and V by 1 base; bases with no gene match: 3. The CDR3 DNA reads TGTGCCAGCAGTGAAGGACAGGGCGGAGAGACCCAGTACTTC. This sequence encodes CASSEGQGGETQYF.

This clone was seen once. CDR3 DNA: TGTGCCAGCAGCGTATCGGGGGAGCAGTACTTC. It translates to CASSVSGEQYF. V and J are TRBV7-6 and TRBJ2-7; perhaps TRBD2 as D (5 bases). Germline loops: CDR1 SGHVS, CDR2 FNYEAQ. The germline V and J ends were trimmed by 5 bases and 7 bases, with 9 bases remaining between them. The CDR3 runs to 11 residues.

V gene TRBV14 combines with J gene TRBJ2-1; 9 positions agree with TRBD2. J lost 0 bases, V lost 2 bases, and 8 bases had no gene match. The CDR3 covers 18 residues. Germline V gene sequence: CDR1 SGHDN, CDR2 FVKESK. CDR3 residues: CASSQSELAGLSYNEQFF. The CDR3 bases are TGTGCCAGCAGCCAATCCGAACTAGCGGGCCTCTCCTACAATGAGCAGTTCTTC. Filled out from reference TRBV14 and TRBJ2-1, the complete variable domain reads EAGVTQFPSHSVIEKGQTVTLRCDPISGHDNLYWYRRVMGKEIKFLLHFVKESKQDESGMPNNRFLAERTGGTYSTLKVQPAELEDSGVYFCASSQSELAGLSYNEQFFGPGTRLTVL.

This clone occurred many times. V and J are TRBV29-1 and TRBJ2-5; a possible D gene is TRBD2 (5 bases). V was pared by 2 bases and J by 5 bases, with 12 bases between. CDR1 and CDR2 from the germline V gene are SQVTM and ANQGSEA. This CDR3 spans 13 amino acids. The CDR3 loop is CSVESGSRETQYF. CDR3 DNA sequence: TGCAGCGTTGAATCGGGGTCCAGGGAGACCCAGTACTTC.

The DNA of the CDR3 is TGCGCCAGCAGCCAAGTGGGACTCCCAGGCGATGAGCAGTTCTTC. Its translation: CASSQVGLPGDEQFF. The V gene is TRBV4-3, the J gene TRBJ2-1, with D possibly being TRBD2 (6 bases). Germline CDR1 and CDR2: LGHNA and YSLEER. Between the trimmed V and J ends, which lost 1 base and 8 bases, there was a span of 15 bases. CDR3 size: 15 residues.

This rearrangement joins TRBV5-1 to TRBJ1-2, with 7 bases fitting TRBD1. The CDR3 runs 16 residues. Looked up from germline, CDR1 is SGHRS and CDR2 is YFSETQ. V was clipped by 0 bases and J by 6 bases; unmatched bases: 11. The CDR3 region is CASSLAGQALQHGYTF. CDR3 coding DNA: TGCGCCAGCAGCTTGGCCGGACAGGCCCTGCAACATGGCTACACCTTC.

V and J are TRBV7-2 and TRBJ1-5, with D uncertain. Germline loops: CDR1 SGHTA, CDR2 FQGNSA. There are 16 residues in the CDR3. The V end was cut by 5 bases, the J end by 2 bases, with 16 bases between. CDR3 protein: CASSREAGSGNQPQHF. CDR3 in DNA: TGTGCCAGCAGCAGAGAGGCGGGCTCCGGCAATCAGCCCCAGCATTTT.

This clone showed up just a few times. The J gene is TRBJ2-7, the V gene TRBV10-3; TRBD2 is a possible D gene (6 bases). With 3 bases removed from V and 3 bases from J, the gap between germline ends came to 12 bases. This CDR3 has 14 amino acids. Germline loops: CDR1 ENHRY, CDR2 SYGVKD. CDR3 residues: CAISDSSGNYEQYF. CDR3 coding DNA: TGTGCCATCAGTGATAGTAGCGGAAACTACGAGCAGTACTTC.

V and J are TRBV5-1 and TRBJ2-3, with a tentative D call TRBD2 (6 bases). Per germline, CDR1 SGHRS and CDR2 YFSETQ. There are 12 residues in the CDR3. V dropped 4 bases and J dropped 6 bases, with 9 bases sitting between them. CDR3 loop: CASSPRGDTQYF. CDR3 sequence (DNA): TGCGCCAGCAGCCCGCGGGGTGATACGCAGTATTTT.